The rows below give T cell receptor beta chains drawn from one sample of a study of T-cell reconstitution after alpha-beta-depleted transplantation in children. MiXCR was run by TCRdb on the PCR reads, yielding one entry per CDR3 protein. The sample shows around 490,000 distinct CDR3 sequences, more than 9.5% of them seen only once. The specimen comprised PBMCs, mostly from graft donor cells, sampled 180 days after TCRalphabeta/CD19-depleted stem cell transplant. All receptors come from a female patient aged 2 to 10 who had a stem cell transplant for aplastic anemia, so the T cells may come from the graft donor. Each CDR3 is given with its conserved first and last residue. A D gene is named only where the DNA matches it firmly. Size is omitted from some rows. Given values are once, few, many or a class for expanded clones.

DNA,CDR3,V,D,J,size
TGCGCCAGCAGCCGGACGACACCGAACACTGAAGCTTTCTTT,CASSRTTPNTEAFF,TRBV5-1,-,TRBJ1-1,-
TGTGCCAGCAGCCAAGATAGTATAGGGATTGGGAACACTGAAGCTTTCTTT,CASSQDSIGIGNTEAFF,TRBV4-2,-,TRBJ1-1,-
TGTGCCAGCAGCGTAGTTACAAGGGATACGCAGTATTTT,CASSVVTRDTQYF,TRBV9,-,TRBJ2-3,few
TGTGCCAGCAGTTCTACCCCCGATAGGGGAAACACCATATATTTT,CASSSTPDRGNTIYF,TRBV28,-,TRBJ1-3,-
TGCGCCAGCAGCCAAGAGAGGGGAAAGGTTGGCTACACCTTC,CASSQERGKVGYTF,TRBV4-3,-,TRBJ1-2,-
TGTGCCAGCAACTGGGGGGCGGGAGTGCCGAACACCGGGGAGCTGTTTTTT,CASNWGAGVPNTGELFF,TRBV6-2/TRBV6-3,-,TRBJ2-2,-
TGTGCCAGCAGTTACTCCGAGGGGGCAGTGTATTTT,CASSYSEGAVYF,TRBV6-5,TRBD1,TRBJ2-3,few
TGTGCCAGTAGTCCTTCGGGACAGCTCTACGAGCAGTACTTC,CASSPSGQLYEQYF,TRBV19,TRBD1,TRBJ2-7,many
TGCGCCAGCAGCTGGCGCGCCCGGGAACTAGCGTCGAGCTCCTACGAGCAGTACTTC,CASSWRARELASSSYEQYF,TRBV5-1,TRBD2,TRBJ2-7,-
TGTGCCAGCAGCCCAGACAGTCGGCCCCAGCATTTT,CASSPDSRPQHF,TRBV7-9,-,TRBJ1-5,few
TGTGCCAGCAGGGGCGGGATCATCCGGGGCGCAAACGAGCAGTACTTC,CASRGGIIRGANEQYF,TRBV28,-,TRBJ2-7,many
TGTGCCAGCAGCTTGAACATGAAGATTTCCATGAACACTGAAGCTTTCTTT,CASSLNMKISMNTEAFF,TRBV5-5,-,TRBJ1-1,many
TGCAGCGTTGACGGGCGCACTGAAGCTTTCTTT,CSVDGRTEAFF,TRBV29-1,-,TRBJ1-1,many
TGTGCCAGCAGTTACTCGTGGGATAGCGGGCGCGTTACGCAGTATTTT,CASSYSWDSGRVTQYF,TRBV6-5,TRBD2,TRBJ2-3,-
TGTGCCAGCACTCGAAGGTGGGGGACAGATACGCAGTATTTT,CASTRRWGTDTQYF,TRBV3-1,-,TRBJ2-3,-
TGTGCCAGCAGTTTATCCAAGGGGAGCGCCTACGAGCAGTACTTC,CASSLSKGSAYEQYF,TRBV27,-,TRBJ2-7,-
TGTGCCAGCAGTTTAACGGGACAGGGGGTTACTGAAGCTTTCTTT,CASSLTGQGVTEAFF,TRBV28,TRBD1,TRBJ1-1,-
TGCAGTGCTAGAGATGCCGCCGCGGGAGGGTTTGATACGCAGTATTTT,CSARDAAAGGFDTQYF,TRBV20-1,TRBD2,TRBJ2-3,few
TGTGCCAGCAGTTTGAGGGCCCCGACGAACACCGGGGAGCTGTTTTTT,CASSLRAPTNTGELFF,TRBV12-3/TRBV12-4,-,TRBJ2-2,many
TGTGCCAGCTCACAAGTTCTAGGCCCTGAGCAGTTCTTC,CASSQVLGPEQFF,TRBV18,-,TRBJ2-1,-
TGCGCCAGCCGCGGACCGAACACTGAAGCTTTCTTT,CASRGPNTEAFF,TRBV5-1,-,TRBJ1-1,-
TGTGCCAGCAGCTTAGTCGGACAAATCACAGATACGCAGTATTTT,CASSLVGQITDTQYF,TRBV7-2,-,TRBJ2-3,few
TGTGCCAGCAGCCGCGGACAGTACTACGAGCAGTACTTC,CASSRGQYYEQYF,TRBV7-2,-,TRBJ2-7,few
TGTGCCAGCAGCCTCCTTAGGGGCCGGAGTCAGCCCCAGCATTTT,CASSLLRGRSQPQHF,TRBV7-6,-,TRBJ1-5,few
TGTGCCAGCAGTGACCCCCGGGTAGGGAGGCTTTACAATGAGCAGTTCTTC,CASSDPRVGRLYNEQFF,TRBV25-1,-,TRBJ2-1,many
TGTGCCACCAGCAGAGAAGGTGGAAGCGATGAGCAGTTCTTC,CATSREGGSDEQFF,TRBV15,-,TRBJ2-1,few
TGTGCCAGCAGTTTACGCAGGGGGCGACTCACAGATACGCAGTATTTT,CASSLRRGRLTDTQYF,TRBV28,TRBD1,TRBJ2-3,few
TGTGCCACCAGCAGAGCGAGCAACACTGAAGCTTTCTTT,CATSRASNTEAFF,TRBV15,-,TRBJ1-1,-
TGCAGTGCTAGTTCGCTGGGGGCTCAGCCCCAGCATTTT,CSASSLGAQPQHF,TRBV20-1,-,TRBJ1-5,few
TGCGCCAGCAGCCCGCGGGGTAGCGGGATCGGTGAGCAGTTCTTC,CASSPRGSGIGEQFF,TRBV5-1,TRBD2,TRBJ2-1,few
TGTGCCAGCAGTTACTCCGGGGTCAGCTACACCTTC,CASSYSGVSYTF,TRBV6-2/TRBV6-3,-,TRBJ1-2,few
TGTGCCAGCTTAGCCGGGACAGGGATTAATTCACCCCTCCACTTT,CASLAGTGINSPLHF,TRBV28,TRBD1,TRBJ1-6,few
TGCAGTGCTAGAGACTTGCTAGCGGTATACCCCTACGAGCAGTACTTC,CSARDLLAVYPYEQYF,TRBV20-1,TRBD2,TRBJ2-7,few
TGTGCCAGCACCACGCCATATTCCTACGAGCAGTACTTC,CASTTPYSYEQYF,TRBV7-9,-,TRBJ2-7,-
TGTGCCAGCAGTGGCAGGGTAGGATATGGCTACACCTTC,CASSGRVGYGYTF,TRBV12-3/TRBV12-4,-,TRBJ1-2,-
TGTGCCAGCAGCTTTAGCGGGAGAGTGAATACGCAGTATTTT,CASSFSGRVNTQYF,TRBV7-6,TRBD2,TRBJ2-3,-
TGTGCCAGCAGCCTGACAGGGGCCCCTTTTGGGGGCTACACCTTC,CASSLTGAPFGGYTF,TRBV27,TRBD1,TRBJ1-2,few
TGCAGCGTTGAGGGCGGGATCGACGGCTACACCTTC,CSVEGGIDGYTF,TRBV29-1,-,TRBJ1-2,few
TGTGCCAGCAGTCCCGGACAGGGTTCGCCCTACGAGCAGTACTTC,CASSPGQGSPYEQYF,TRBV28,TRBD1,TRBJ2-7,few
TGTGCCAGCAGTCTGCGACAGGGGGCAAGTCTGATGCAGCCCCAGCATTTT,CASSLRQGASLMQPQHF,TRBV6-2/TRBV6-3,TRBD1,TRBJ1-5,-